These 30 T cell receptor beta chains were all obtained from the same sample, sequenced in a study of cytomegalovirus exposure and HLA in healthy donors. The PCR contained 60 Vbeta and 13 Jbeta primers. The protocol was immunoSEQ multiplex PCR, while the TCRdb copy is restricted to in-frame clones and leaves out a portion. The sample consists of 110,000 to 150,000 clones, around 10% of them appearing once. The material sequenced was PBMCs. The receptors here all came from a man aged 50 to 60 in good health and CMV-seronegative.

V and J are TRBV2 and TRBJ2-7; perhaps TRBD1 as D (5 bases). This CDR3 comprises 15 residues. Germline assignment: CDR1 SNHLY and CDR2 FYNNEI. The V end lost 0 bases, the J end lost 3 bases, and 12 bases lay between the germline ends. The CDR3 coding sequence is TGTGCCAGCAGTGAAGCGCTTCGACAGTTCTACGAGCAGTACTTC. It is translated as CASSEALRQFYEQYF.

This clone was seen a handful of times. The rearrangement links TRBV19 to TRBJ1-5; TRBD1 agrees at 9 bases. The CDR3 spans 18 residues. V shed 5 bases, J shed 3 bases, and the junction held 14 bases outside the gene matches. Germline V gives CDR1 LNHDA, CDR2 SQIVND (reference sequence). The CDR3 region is CASSSLTQTGGTNQPQHF. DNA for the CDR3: TGTGCCAGTAGTTCCCTAACCCAGACAGGGGGTACCAATCAGCCCCAGCATTTT. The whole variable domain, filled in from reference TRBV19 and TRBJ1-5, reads DGGITQSPKYLFRKEGQNVTLSCEQNLNHDAMYWYRQDPGQGLRLIYYSQIVNDFQKGDIAEGYSVSREKKESFPLTVTSAQKNPTAFYLCASSSLTQTGGTNQPQHFGDGTRLSIL.

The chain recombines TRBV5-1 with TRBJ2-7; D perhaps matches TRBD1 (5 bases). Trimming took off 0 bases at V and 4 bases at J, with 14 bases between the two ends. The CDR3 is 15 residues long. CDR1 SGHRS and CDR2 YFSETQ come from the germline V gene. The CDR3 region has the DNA TGCGCCAGCAGCTTGGGAGGCAGGGCGCCTTACGAGCAGTACTTC. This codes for CASSLGGRAPYEQYF.

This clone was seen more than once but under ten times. CDR3 loop: CASSPPGSSSYEQYF. The CDR3 DNA reads TGTGCCAGCAGTCCCCCAGGATCAAGCTCCTACGAGCAGTACTTC. V and J are TRBV28 and TRBJ2-5; D remains ambiguous. Gene TRBJ2-7 matches the end of the DNA better, so the J call may be wrong. The CDR3 is 15 residues long. Germline values: CDR1 MDHEN, CDR2 SYDVKM.

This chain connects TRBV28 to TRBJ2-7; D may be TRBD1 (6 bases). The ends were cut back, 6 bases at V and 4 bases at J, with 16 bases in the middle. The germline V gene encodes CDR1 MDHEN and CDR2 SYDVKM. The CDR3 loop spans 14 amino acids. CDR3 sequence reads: CASSLGITGYEQYF. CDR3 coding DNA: TGTGCCAGCAGCTTGGGGATCACAGGGTACGAGCAGTACTTC.

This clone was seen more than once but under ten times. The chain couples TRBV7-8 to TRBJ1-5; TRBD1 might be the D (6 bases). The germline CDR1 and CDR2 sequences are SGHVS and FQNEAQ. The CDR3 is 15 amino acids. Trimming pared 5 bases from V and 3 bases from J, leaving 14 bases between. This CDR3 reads CASSLWGQDNQPQHF. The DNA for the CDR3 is TGTGCCAGCAGCCTGTGGGGGCAAGACAATCAGCCCCAGCATTTT. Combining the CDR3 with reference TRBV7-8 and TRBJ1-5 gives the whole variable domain GAGVSQSPRYKVAKRGQDVALRCDPISGHVSLFWYQQALGQGPEFLTYFQNEAQLDKSGLPSDRFFAERPEGSVSTLKIQRTQQEDSAVYLCASSLWGQDNQPQHFGDGTRLSIL.

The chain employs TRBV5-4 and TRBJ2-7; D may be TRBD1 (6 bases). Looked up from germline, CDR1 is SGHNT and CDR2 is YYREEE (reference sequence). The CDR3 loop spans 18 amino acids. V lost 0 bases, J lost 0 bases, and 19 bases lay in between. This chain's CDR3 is CASSLGLGRGSISYEQYF. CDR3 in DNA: TGTGCCAGCAGCTTGGGCCTTGGCAGGGGCTCGATCTCCTACGAGCAGTACTTC.

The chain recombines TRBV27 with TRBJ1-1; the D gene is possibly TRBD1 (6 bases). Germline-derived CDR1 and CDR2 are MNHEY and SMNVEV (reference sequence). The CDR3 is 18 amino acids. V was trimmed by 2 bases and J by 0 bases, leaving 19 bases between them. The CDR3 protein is CASSLIKPRGTLNTEAFF. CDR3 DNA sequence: TGTGCCAGCAGTTTAATCAAACCCCGTGGGACACTGAACACTGAAGCTTTCTTT.

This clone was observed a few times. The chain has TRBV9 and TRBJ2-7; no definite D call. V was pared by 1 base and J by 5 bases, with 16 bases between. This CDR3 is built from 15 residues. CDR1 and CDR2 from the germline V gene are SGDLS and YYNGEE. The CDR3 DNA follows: TGTGCCAGCAGCGTAAATTCGGCTAGTTATGACGAGCAGTACTTC. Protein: CASSVNSASYDEQYF.

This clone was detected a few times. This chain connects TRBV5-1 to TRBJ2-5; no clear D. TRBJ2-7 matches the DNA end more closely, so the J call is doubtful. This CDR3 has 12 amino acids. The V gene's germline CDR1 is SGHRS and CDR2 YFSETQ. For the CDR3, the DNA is TGCGCCAGCAGCTCAACTCACTACGAGCAGTACTTC. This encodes CASSSTHYEQYF.

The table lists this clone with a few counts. The CDR3 protein is CASSLPYNTDTQYF. The CDR3 DNA reads TGTGCCAGCAGCTTACCGTACAACACAGATACGCAGTATTTT. This chain joins TRBV7-2 and TRBJ2-3; D ambiguous. Trimming removed 2 bases at V and 2 bases at J, with 8 bases between. The CDR3 has 14 residues. Germline lookup yields CDR1 SGHTA and CDR2 FQGNSA.

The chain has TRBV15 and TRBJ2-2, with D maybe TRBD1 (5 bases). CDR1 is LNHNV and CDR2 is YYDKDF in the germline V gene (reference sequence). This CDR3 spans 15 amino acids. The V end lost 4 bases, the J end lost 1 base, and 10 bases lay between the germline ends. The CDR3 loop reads CATSISQGNTGELFF. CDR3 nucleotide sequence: TGTGCCACCAGCATAAGCCAGGGGAACACCGGGGAGCTGTTTTTT.

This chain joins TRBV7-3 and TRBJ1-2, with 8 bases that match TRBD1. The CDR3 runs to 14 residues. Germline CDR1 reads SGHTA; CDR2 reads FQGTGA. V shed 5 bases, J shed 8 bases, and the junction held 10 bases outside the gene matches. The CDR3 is CASSQQGGLSGYTF. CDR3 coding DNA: TGTGCCAGCAGCCAACAGGGGGGATTAAGCGGCTACACCTTC. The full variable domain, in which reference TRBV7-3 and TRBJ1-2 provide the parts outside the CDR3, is GAGVSQTPSNKVTEKGKYVELRCDPISGHTALYWYRQSLGQGPEFLIYFQGTGAADDSGLPNDRFFAVRPEGSVSTLKIQRTERGDSAVYLCASSQQGGLSGYTFGSGTRLTVV.

The CDR3 bases are TGTGCCAGCAGTGACGACAGGACGGGGCTCGAGCAGTACTTC. The encoded protein is CASSDDRTGLEQYF. The chain combines TRBV6-1 with TRBJ2-7, with D possibly being TRBD1 (6 bases). The CDR3 is 14 residues long. Per germline, CDR1 MNHNS and CDR2 SASEGT. V was clipped by 3 bases and J by 6 bases, with 15 bases between them.

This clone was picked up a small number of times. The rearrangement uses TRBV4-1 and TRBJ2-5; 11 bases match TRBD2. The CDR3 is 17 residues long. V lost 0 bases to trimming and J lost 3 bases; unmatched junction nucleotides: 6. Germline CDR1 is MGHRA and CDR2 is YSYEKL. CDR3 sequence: CASSQDRNSGGEETQYF. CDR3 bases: TGCGCCAGCAGCCAAGATCGGAATAGCGGGGGGGAAGAGACCCAGTACTTC.

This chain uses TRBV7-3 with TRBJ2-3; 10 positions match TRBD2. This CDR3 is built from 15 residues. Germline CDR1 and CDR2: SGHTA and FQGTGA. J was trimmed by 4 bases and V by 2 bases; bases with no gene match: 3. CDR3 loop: CASSLLGLAADTQYF. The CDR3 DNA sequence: TGTGCCAGCAGCTTACTTGGACTAGCGGCAGATACGCAGTATTTT.

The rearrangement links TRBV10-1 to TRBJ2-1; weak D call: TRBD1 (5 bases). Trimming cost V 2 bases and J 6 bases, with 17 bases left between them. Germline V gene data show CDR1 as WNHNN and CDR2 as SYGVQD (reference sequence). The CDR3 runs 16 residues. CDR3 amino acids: CASSEKGLGYSNEQFF. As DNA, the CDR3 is TGCGCCAGCAGTGAGAAGGGGCTGGGATATAGCAATGAGCAGTTCTTC.

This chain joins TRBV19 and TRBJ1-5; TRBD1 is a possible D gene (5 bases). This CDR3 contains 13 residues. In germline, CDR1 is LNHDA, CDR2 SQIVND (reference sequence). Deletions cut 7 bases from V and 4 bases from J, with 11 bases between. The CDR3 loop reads CASTRTQNQPQHF. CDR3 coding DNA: TGTGCCAGTACCCGGACACAAAATCAGCCCCAGCATTTT.

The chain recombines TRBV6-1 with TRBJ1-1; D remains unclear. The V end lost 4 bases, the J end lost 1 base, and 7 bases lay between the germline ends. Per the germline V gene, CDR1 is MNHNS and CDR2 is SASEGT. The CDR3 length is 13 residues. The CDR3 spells CASSGAGNTEAFF. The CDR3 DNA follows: TGTGCCAGCAGTGGGGCAGGGAACACTGAAGCTTTCTTT.

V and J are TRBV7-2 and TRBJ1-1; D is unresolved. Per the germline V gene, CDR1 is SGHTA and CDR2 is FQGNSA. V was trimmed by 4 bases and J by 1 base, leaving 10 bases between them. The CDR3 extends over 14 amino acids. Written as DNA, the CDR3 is TGTGCCAGCAGCTACCGGCGGGGGAACACTGAAGCTTTCTTT. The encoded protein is CASSYRRGNTEAFF.

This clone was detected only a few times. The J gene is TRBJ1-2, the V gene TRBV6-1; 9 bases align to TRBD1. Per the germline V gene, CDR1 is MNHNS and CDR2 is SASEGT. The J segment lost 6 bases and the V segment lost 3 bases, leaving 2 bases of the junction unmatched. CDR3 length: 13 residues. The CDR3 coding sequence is TGTGCCAGCAGTGACTGGACAGGGGATGGCTACACCTTC. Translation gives CASSDWTGDGYTF.

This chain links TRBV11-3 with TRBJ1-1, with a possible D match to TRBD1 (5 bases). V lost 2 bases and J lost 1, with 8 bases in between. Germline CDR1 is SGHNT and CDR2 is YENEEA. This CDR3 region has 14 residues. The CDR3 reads CASSLQGSNTEAFF. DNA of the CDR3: TGTGCCAGCAGCTTACAGGGATCGAACACTGAAGCTTTCTTT.

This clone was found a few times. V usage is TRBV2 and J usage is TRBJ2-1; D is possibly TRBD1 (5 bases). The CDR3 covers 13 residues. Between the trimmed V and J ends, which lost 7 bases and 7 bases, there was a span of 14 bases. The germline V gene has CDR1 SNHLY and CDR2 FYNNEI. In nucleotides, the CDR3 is TGTGCCAGCAAGGCAGGGAATATGAATGAGCAGTTCTTC. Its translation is CASKAGNMNEQFF.

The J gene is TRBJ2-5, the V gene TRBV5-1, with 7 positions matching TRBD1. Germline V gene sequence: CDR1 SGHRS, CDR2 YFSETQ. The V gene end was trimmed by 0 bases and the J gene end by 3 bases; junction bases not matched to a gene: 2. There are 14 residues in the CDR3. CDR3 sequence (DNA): TGCGCCAGCAGCTTGGCCGGACAGGAAGAGACCCAGTACTTC. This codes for CASSLAGQEETQYF.

CDR3 sequence reads: CASSTGWFYEQYF. DNA for the CDR3: TGTGCCAGCAGCACGGGTTGGTTCTACGAGCAGTACTTC. V usage is TRBV6-1 and J usage is TRBJ2-7; D gene uncertain. The CDR3 loop spans 13 amino acids. Looked up from germline, CDR1 is MNHNS and CDR2 is SASEGT. Trimming removed 6 bases at V and 3 bases at J, with 12 bases between.

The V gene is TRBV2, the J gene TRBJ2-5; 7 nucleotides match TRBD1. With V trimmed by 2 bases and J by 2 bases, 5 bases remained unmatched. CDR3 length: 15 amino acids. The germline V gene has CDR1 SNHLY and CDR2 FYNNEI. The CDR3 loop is CASSENRGRQETQYF. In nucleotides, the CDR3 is TGTGCCAGCAGTGAAAACAGGGGAAGGCAAGAGACCCAGTACTTC.

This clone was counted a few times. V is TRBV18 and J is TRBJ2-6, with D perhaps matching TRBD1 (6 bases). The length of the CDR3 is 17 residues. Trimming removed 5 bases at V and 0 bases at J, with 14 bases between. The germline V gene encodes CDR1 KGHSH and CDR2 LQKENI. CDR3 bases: TGTGCCAGCTCAGTTCTCACAGGGCCCTCTGGGGCCAACGTCCTGACTTTC. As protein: CASSVLTGPSGANVLTF. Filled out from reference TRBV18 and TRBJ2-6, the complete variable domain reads NAGVMQNPRHLVRRRGQEARLRCSPMKGHSHVYWYRQLPEEGLKFMVYLQKENIIDESGMPKERFSAEFPKEGPSILRIQQVVRGDSAAYFCASSVLTGPSGANVLTFGAGSRLTVL.

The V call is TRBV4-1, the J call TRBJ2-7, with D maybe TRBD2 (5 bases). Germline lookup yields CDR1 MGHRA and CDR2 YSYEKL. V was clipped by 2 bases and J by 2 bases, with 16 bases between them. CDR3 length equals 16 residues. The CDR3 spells CASSQTGKVGTYEQYF. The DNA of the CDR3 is TGCGCCAGCAGCCAAACCGGGAAAGTGGGAACCTACGAGCAGTACTTC.

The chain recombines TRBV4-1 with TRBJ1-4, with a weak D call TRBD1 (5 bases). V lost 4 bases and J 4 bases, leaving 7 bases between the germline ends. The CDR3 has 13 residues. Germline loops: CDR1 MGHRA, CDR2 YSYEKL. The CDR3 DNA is TGCGCCAGCAGCCTGGGACTTAATGAAAAACTGTTTTTT. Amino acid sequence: CASSLGLNEKLFF.

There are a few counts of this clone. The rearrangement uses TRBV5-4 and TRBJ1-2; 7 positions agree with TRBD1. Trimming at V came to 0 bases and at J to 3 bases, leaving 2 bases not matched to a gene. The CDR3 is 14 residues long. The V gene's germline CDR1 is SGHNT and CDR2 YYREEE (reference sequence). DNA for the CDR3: TGTGCCAGCAGCTTGGGGGACAGAGACTATGGCTACACCTTC. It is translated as CASSLGDRDYGYTF.